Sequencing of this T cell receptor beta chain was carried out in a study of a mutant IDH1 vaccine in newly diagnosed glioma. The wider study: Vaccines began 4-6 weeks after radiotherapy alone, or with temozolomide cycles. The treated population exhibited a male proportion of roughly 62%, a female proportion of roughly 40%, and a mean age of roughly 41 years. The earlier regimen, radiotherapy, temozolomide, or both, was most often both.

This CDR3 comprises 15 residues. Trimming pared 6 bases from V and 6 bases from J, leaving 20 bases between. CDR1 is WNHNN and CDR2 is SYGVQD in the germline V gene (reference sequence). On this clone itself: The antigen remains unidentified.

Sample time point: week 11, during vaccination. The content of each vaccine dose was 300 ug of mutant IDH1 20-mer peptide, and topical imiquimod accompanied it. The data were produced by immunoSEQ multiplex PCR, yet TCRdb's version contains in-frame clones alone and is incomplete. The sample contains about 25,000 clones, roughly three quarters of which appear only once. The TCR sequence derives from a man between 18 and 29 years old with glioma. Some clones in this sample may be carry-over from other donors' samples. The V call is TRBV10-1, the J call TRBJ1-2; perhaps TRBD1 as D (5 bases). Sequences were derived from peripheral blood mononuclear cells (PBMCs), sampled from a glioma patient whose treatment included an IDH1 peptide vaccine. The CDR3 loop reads CASRSQDPQGHGYTF. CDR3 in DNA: TGCGCCAGCAGATCGCAGGACCCTCAGGGCCATGGCTACACCTTC.